This entry is about one T cell receptor beta chain. Its antigen is still unknown. Nothing much larger sits one base from this clone, and base qualities are not available. Library preparation employed 5' RACE. Sequencing relied on an Illumina HiSeq 2500. A second PCR of roughly 6 to 11 cycles was run with a J-beta primer mix and a sample-barcoded 5' primer. Each TCR beta cDNA molecule received a unique molecular identifier from a template-switch 5' adaptor carrying 12 random nucleotides. Each sample yielded at least 3 million CDR3-containing paired-end reads. All of the RNA was converted into first-strand cDNA using the Mint cDNA synthesis kit, with a TRBC-specific oligonucleotide serving as the primer. After uracil-DNA glycosylase treatment, a first 18-cycle PCR used universal primers M1SS and BC2_uni_R on all cDNA. Processing in the source paper ran as follows. Each sample was normalized by randomly selecting 1 million high-quality reads, each carrying a distinct molecular identifier. Reads sharing molecular identifiers were discarded rather than binned into consensus sequences. MiTCR, set to a Q25 quality threshold and the strictest error-elimination algorithm, was used for CDR3 identification, clonotype clustering and error correction. A nonparametric unseen species model with Euler transformation was used to estimate a lower bound on total TCR beta diversity. TCRdb reprocessing: public reads trimmed at Q25 with fastp, clones called with MiXCR, in-frame beta chains kept. Rows with a matching CDR3 protein are joined into one entry that keeps the most common DNA and genes. TCRdb, not the original authors, processed these V and J calls. Within this sample are over 600,000 distinct CDR3 sequences, with 40% to 50% of them counted one time only. About 30% of the sample comes from the top ten.

The data were obtained in a study of blood T cells in healthy people across ages (dated by TCRdb to 2013 to 2016). About the full investigation: In model experiments, roughly one uniquely barcoded TCR beta cDNA molecule per two T cells was captured by template switching. To track age-related changes in TCR beta repertoire diversity, the study relied on deep sequencing normalized with unique cDNA molecular identifiers. Four age groups were formed from the donors: young (average approximately 17 years), middle-aged (roughly 38), aged (62) and long-lived (around 82). To avoid experimental bias, donors of different ages were randomly spread across the sequencing lanes. For two donors (one aged 18 to 29 and one aged 80 or older), the study analyzed two additional independent replicas of 1 million unique cDNA reads from the same blood draw. The paper's findings and limits, for the study overall: Estimates of total diversity based on one million sequenced T cells were considered lower bounds and underestimates. As age increased, observed TCR beta diversity per million T cells dropped in a roughly linear way, and a significant reduction was already evident by age about 40. Bulk unsorted PBMC profiling prevented conclusive comparison of naive and antigen-experienced compartments. The CMV infection status of donors was not known, potentially confounding age-related changes in expanded clonotypes. Compared with the aged group, the long-lived group had more naive CD4+ T cells, fewer expanded clones and increased TCR diversity, a pattern suggesting age selection. There was a strong correlation between observed TCR beta diversity and the percentage of naive T cells measured by flow cytometry.

The roughly 39 donors, aged 6 to 90 years, were systemically healthy Caucasian individuals from Russia. Approximately 11 milliliters of peripheral blood were drawn from each donor into EDTA-treated Vacutainer tubes. Ficoll-Paque density-gradient centrifugation was used to isolate PBMCs, with at least 6.5 million per sample. Total RNA, at least 6 micrograms per sample, was extracted from PBMCs with Trizol reagent. Naive CD45RAhigh/CD27high T cell percentages were measured by flow cytometry on a PBMC aliquot from every donor. The CDR3 numbers 13 residues from cysteine through phenylalanine. Only the CDR3 portion is preserved as DNA: 39 bases, with reading frame beginning at the first base. According to the germline V gene, CDR1 reads SGHDN and CDR2 reads FVKESK. The V and J ends are trimmed by 7 bases and 4 bases, leaving 12 bases between them.

The TCR originated in a man older than 75 in good health. The rearranged chain carries TRBV14 and TRBJ2-3, with TRBD1 tentatively as D gene (6 bases match). The source material was blood. The CDR3 corresponds to CASNTGFADTQYF. The nucleotide sequence is given as TGTGCCAGCAACACAGGGTTCGCAGATACGCAGTATTTT.